The 26 T cell receptor beta chains reported below all come from one sample, sequenced in a study of blood T cell repertoires in COVID-19. Sequencing used immunoSEQ multiplex PCR; TCRdb keeps in-frame clones, though not all of them. The sample holds roughly 240,000 clones, about 91% seen once. Source material: PBMCs or T cells enriched from blood (not recorded which). The source is a woman in her forties with acute COVID-19.

This clone was counted a few times. The chain uses TRBV7-9 and TRBJ2-4; D perhaps matches TRBD2 (5 bases). The V and J ends lost 4 bases and 1 base respectively, with 11 bases between them. Germline V gene lookup returns CDR1 SEHNR and CDR2 FQNEAQ (reference sequence). This CDR3 is 15 amino acids long. CDR3: CASSSPRGAKNIQYF. In DNA, the CDR3 is TGTGCCAGCAGCTCCCCGCGAGGGGCCAAAAACATTCAGTACTTC. Complete variable domain (other parts from reference TRBV7-9 and TRBJ2-4): DTGVSQNPRHKITKRGQNVTFRCDPISEHNRLYWYRQTLGQGPEFLTYFQNEAQLEKSRLLSDRFSAERPKGSFSTLEIQRTEQGDSAMYLCASSSPRGAKNIQYFGAGTRLSVL.

This chain joins TRBV30 and TRBJ2-5, with TRBD1 identical over 12 bases. Germline V gene sequence: CDR1 GTSNPN, CDR2 SVGIG (reference sequence). V dropped 4 bases and J dropped 2; count of bases not matched to a gene: 8. The CDR3 spans 16 residues. CDR3 sequence: CAWITGTGGFQETQYF. The CDR3 coding sequence is TGTGCCTGGATAACCGGGACAGGGGGCTTTCAAGAGACCCAGTACTTC.

The chain combines TRBV5-6 with TRBJ1-3, with 7 bases identical to TRBD1. CDR1 and CDR2 (germline): SGHDT, YYEEEE. This CDR3 spans 16 amino acids. V shed 1 base and J 0 bases; nucleotides not matched to a gene: 4. This CDR3 reads CASSLKAGGSGNTIYF. The CDR3 DNA reads TGTGCCAGCAGCTTGAAGGCAGGGGGCTCTGGAAACACCATATATTTT.

J is TRBJ2-1 and V is TRBV7-9; the match to TRBD2 covers 10 bases. Germline V gene data show CDR1 as SEHNR and CDR2 as FQNEAQ (reference sequence). This CDR3 comprises 15 residues. The junction had 4 bases not matched to a gene; V was cut back by 3 bases and J by 5 bases. CDR3 DNA: TGTGCCAGCAGCTTCTCGGGACTAGCGAACAATGAGCAGTTCTTC. It yields the protein CASSFSGLANNEQFF.

J is TRBJ1-5 and V is TRBV24-1; D not resolved. The CDR3 is made up of 16 amino acids. Trimming took 4 bases from V and 2 from J, leaving 14 bases between them. CDR1 and CDR2 (germline): KGHDR, SFDVKD. CDR3: CATSEGSGVGNQPQHF. The CDR3 coding sequence is TGTGCCACCAGTGAGGGCTCCGGGGTTGGCAATCAGCCCCAGCATTTT.

This rearrangement joins TRBV11-3 to TRBJ1-3, with 7 bases lining up with TRBD1. The CDR3 is made up of 18 amino acids. CDR1 is SGHNT and CDR2 is YENEEA in the germline V gene. V gave up 2 bases and J gave up 3 bases; unmatched junction bases: 13. CDR3 in DNA: TGTGCCAGCAGCTTAAGTCCAACAGGGGAAATGTATGGAAACACCATATATTTT. Its translation is CASSLSPTGEMYGNTIYF.

This clone occurred a few times. The chain combines TRBV5-4 with TRBJ1-1; D is unclear. CDR3 length: 15 residues. Trimming removed 1 base from V and 0 bases from J, with 10 bases in between. The germline gives CDR1 SGHNT, CDR2 YYREEE (reference sequence). DNA of the CDR3: TGTGCCAGCAGCTTGCCCGCCGGGATGAACACTGAAGCTTTCTTT. It translates to CASSLPAGMNTEAFF.

V is TRBV3-1 (or the pseudogene TRBV3-2) and J is TRBJ2-2, with a tentative D call TRBD1 (5 bases). CDR3 length: 18 residues. Germline V gene sequence: CDR1 LGHDT, CDR2 YNNKEL (reference sequence). The ends were cut back, 0 bases at V and 6 bases at J, with 20 bases in the middle. The CDR3 loop reads CASSQDRAGWLVAGELFF. CDR3 DNA: TGTGCCAGCAGCCAAGATCGGGCAGGGTGGCTAGTTGCCGGGGAGCTGTTTTTT.

This chain connects TRBV30 to TRBJ1-1; the D is unclear. The ends were cut back, 0 bases at V and 1 base at J, with 6 bases in the middle. This CDR3 is 13 amino acids long. Germline assignment: CDR1 GTSNPN and CDR2 SVGIG (reference sequence). This CDR3 reads CAWSVRENTEAFF. The CDR3 DNA follows: TGTGCCTGGAGTGTACGGGAGAACACTGAAGCTTTCTTT. Filled out from reference TRBV30 and TRBJ1-1, the complete variable domain reads SQTIHQWPATLVQPVGSPLSLECTVEGTSNPNLYWYRQAAGRGLQLLFYSVGIGQISSEVPQNLSASRPQDRQFILSSKKLLLSDSGFYLCAWSVRENTEAFFGQGTRLTVV.

Here the CDR3 DNA reads TGTGCCAGCAGTCCCAGCGGGGGGGCCAATGAGCAGTTCTTC. Translated: CASSPSGGANEQFF. The chain couples TRBV6-5 to TRBJ2-1; 10 positions match TRBD2. The CDR3 extends over 14 amino acids. Germline V CDR1 and CDR2: MNHEY, SVGAGI. The J segment lost 6 bases and the V segment lost 5 bases, leaving 4 bases of the junction unmatched.

This clone was observed once. The CDR3 region is CASSQELAGYEQYF. The CDR3 nucleotides are TGCGCCAGCAGCCAAGAACTAGCGGGGTACGAGCAGTACTTC. J is TRBJ2-7 and V is TRBV4-3; 10 positions agree with TRBD2. CDR1 and CDR2 from the germline V gene are LGHNA and YSLEER. V shed 0 bases and J 4 bases; nucleotides not matched to a gene: 0. This CDR3 is 14 amino acids long.

The genes are TRBV7-2 and TRBJ1-3; unclear D gene. V lost 5 bases and J lost 0, with 8 bases in between. The germline CDR1 and CDR2 sequences are SGHTA and FQGNSA. The CDR3 covers 14 residues. CDR3 in DNA: TGTGCCAGCAGCCATAGAAGCTCTGGAAACACCATATATTTT. It encodes CASSHRSSGNTIYF.

The CDR3 reads CASSYPGGVNQPQHF. The CDR3 region has the DNA TGTGCCAGCAGTTACCCCGGCGGGGTCAATCAGCCCCAGCATTTT. The rearrangement joins TRBV28 to TRBJ1-5; D is uncertain. V lost 4 bases to trimming and J lost 3 bases, with 13 bases between them. This CDR3 region has 15 residues. Germline-derived CDR1 and CDR2 are MDHEN and SYDVKM.

The rearrangement uses TRBV5-1 and TRBJ2-1, with 14 bases identical to TRBD2. This CDR3 spans 15 amino acids. After removal of 4 bases from V and 8 bases from J, the junction contained 5 bases not matched to a gene. Germline V lookup: CDR1 SGHRS, CDR2 YFSETQ. CDR3 DNA sequence: TGCGCCAGCAGCGCGGGGACTAGCGGGAGAGATGAGCAGTTCTTC. Translating it yields CASSAGTSGRDEQFF.

This chain uses TRBV12-5 with TRBJ1-5; 9 bases map to TRBD1. The CDR3 spans 14 residues. The germline CDR1 and CDR2 sequences are LGHNT and FRNRAP. With 5 bases clipped from V and 7 bases from J, the junction kept 6 bases outside the gene matches. The DNA for the CDR3 is TGTGCTAGTGGTCGGGGGACAGGGCAACAGCCCCAGCATTTT. Residues: CASGRGTGQQPQHF. Variable domain in full (rest from reference TRBV12-5 and TRBJ1-5): DARVTQTPRHKVTEMGQEVTMRCQPILGHNTVFWYRQTMMQGLELLAYFRNRAPLDDSGMPKDRFSAEMPDATLATLKIQPSEPRDSAVYFCASGRGTGQQPQHFGDGTRLSIL.

The chain joins TRBV6-5 to TRBJ1-2, with D possibly being TRBD1 (5 bases). CDR3 length: 14 residues. Germline V gene lookup returns CDR1 MNHEY and CDR2 SVGAGI. Trimming took off 8 bases at V and 8 bases at J, with 21 bases between the two ends. This CDR3 reads CASGGGWGFGGYTF. CDR3 DNA sequence: TGTGCCAGCGGGGGAGGGTGGGGTTTCGGAGGCTACACCTTC.

The chain couples TRBV5-8 to TRBJ1-5; no firm D call. Germline loops: CDR1 SGHTS, CDR2 YDEGEE. The CDR3 consists of 15 residues. The V gene lost 4 bases and the J gene lost 2 bases, with 13 bases spanning the gap. The CDR3 coding sequence is TGTGCCAGCAGCCTCGGAGAGGTGGGCAATCAGCCCCAGCATTTT. It yields the protein CASSLGEVGNQPQHF.

This CDR3 reads CASSPWRDGAHEQYF. The CDR3 DNA reads as TGTGCCAGCAGCCCTTGGAGGGACGGGGCTCACGAGCAGTACTTC. V and J are TRBV2 and TRBJ2-7, with TRBD2 as a possible D gene (6 bases). The CDR3 is 15 amino acids. V shed 6 bases and J shed 5 bases, with 20 bases lying between them. From germline, CDR1 is SNHLY and CDR2 FYNNEI. Combining the CDR3 with reference TRBV2 and TRBJ2-7 gives the whole variable domain EPEVTQTPSHQVTQMGQEVILRCVPISNHLYFYWYRQILGQKVEFLVSFYNNEISEKSEIFDDQFSVERPDGSNFTLKIRSTKLEDSAMYFCASSPWRDGAHEQYFGPGTRLTVT.

CDR3 sequence: CASSATGVSYNEQFF. CDR3 DNA sequence: TGCGCCAGCAGTGCCACGGGAGTCTCCTACAATGAGCAGTTCTTC. The chain uses TRBV10-1 and TRBJ2-1; a weak D match, TRBD2 (6 bases). The V gene's germline CDR1 is WNHNN and CDR2 SYGVQD (reference sequence). V was trimmed by 4 bases and J by 0 bases, leaving 10 bases between them. The CDR3 runs 15 residues.

The genes are TRBV30 and TRBJ1-6, with D possibly TRBD1 on 6 matching bases. Germline loops: CDR1 GTSNPN, CDR2 SVGIG (reference sequence). CDR3 length: 16 residues. Trimming cost V 0 bases and J 4 bases, with 13 bases left between them. The chain's CDR3 is CAWSVGGAAYNSPLHF. In DNA form, the CDR3 reads TGTGCCTGGAGTGTAGGGGGGGCCGCTTATAATTCACCCCTCCACTTT.

This sequence joins TRBV5-6 and TRBJ2-4; 8 positions match TRBD1. CDR3 length: 15 residues. Trimming at V came to 4 bases and at J to 3 bases, leaving 6 bases not matched to a gene. Germline CDR1 and CDR2: SGHDT and YYEEEE. Here the CDR3 reads CASSALQGDKNIQYF. The CDR3 nucleotides are TGTGCCAGCAGCGCATTACAGGGGGACAAAAACATTCAGTACTTC.

This sequence joins TRBV6-5 and TRBJ2-7; TRBD1 aligns across 9 bases. This CDR3 has 14 amino acids. Germline V gene sequence: CDR1 MNHEY, CDR2 SVGAGI. The J segment lost 7 bases and the V segment lost 4 bases, leaving 8 bases of the junction unmatched. CDR3 amino acids: CASSSRDRVEEQYF. The DNA of the CDR3 is TGTGCCAGCAGTTCGCGGGACAGGGTAGAAGAGCAGTACTTC.

The chain combines TRBV5-4 with TRBJ2-7; TRBD2 matches 13 bases. V trimming: 0 bases; J trimming: 6 bases; junction bases outside the gene matches: 9. The CDR3 totals 17 residues. Germline CDR1 reads SGHNT; CDR2 reads YYREEE (reference sequence). The CDR3 DNA reads TGTGCCAGCAGCTTGGGACTAGCGGGAGGATTGTCGTCCGAGCAGTACGTC. This encodes CASSLGLAGGLSSEQYV.

The rearrangement uses TRBV20-1 and TRBJ1-2; no clear D gene. The V and J ends lost 0 bases and 7 bases respectively, with 3 bases between them. The CDR3 has 10 amino acids. CDR1 is DFQATT, CDR2 SNEGSKA, per germline (reference sequence). The CDR3 bases are TGCAGTGCTAGAGATCTTGGCTACACCTTC. It translates to CSARDLGYTF.

The chain employs TRBV20-1 and TRBJ2-7; no firm D call. Trimming removed 7 bases from V and 5 bases from J, with 12 bases in between. The CDR3 is 11 amino acids. CDR1 and CDR2 from the germline V gene are DFQATT and SNEGSKA (reference sequence). CDR3 region: CSVTGINEQYF. DNA of the CDR3: TGCAGTGTCACGGGTATCAACGAGCAGTACTTC.

The chain recombines TRBV30 with TRBJ2-1, with 8 bases that match TRBD2. The CDR3 contains 17 residues. The junction had 19 bases not matched to a gene; V was cut back by 4 bases and J by 8 bases. Per the germline V gene, CDR1 is GTSNPN and CDR2 is SVGIG (reference sequence). Here the CDR3 DNA reads TGTGCCTGGACCAAAGCGGGGGCCGTGGGATCGTTGGATGAGCAGTTCTTC. Translated, it gives CAWTKAGAVGSLDEQFF.